This TCR beta chain appears in the sequencing data of a study of blood T cell repertoires in COVID-19. Study in general: Samples of COVID-19 (acute and convalescent) were obtained from the United States, Italy and Spain. T cells, B-cell-depleted T cells, or PBMCs supplied cDNA or gDNA.

Libraries were prepared by immunoSEQ multiplex PCR; TCRdb keeps only in-frame clonotypes and omits some of them. The data hold about 100,000 clones, with approximately 86% observed a single time. Germline loops: CDR1 SQVTM, CDR2 ANQGSEA. There are 16 residues in the CDR3. Trimming took 3 bases from V and 0 from J; bases not matched to a gene: 8. The gene calls are TRBV29-1 and TRBJ2-3; 8 positions match TRBD2. The source is a man aged 45-65 years with active or convalescent COVID-19. Source material: peripheral blood. The CDR3 loop reads CSVDVGAGVSTDTQYF. The CDR3 nucleotides are TGCAGCGTTGACGTCGGAGCGGGGGTTAGCACAGATACGCAGTATTTT.